This TCR beta chain derives from a study of blood T cell repertoires in COVID-19. Study in general: Both acute and convalescent COVID-19 samples were obtained from the United States, Italy and Spain.

CDR1 and CDR2 (germline): MNHNY, SVGAGI (reference sequence). The CDR3 is made up of 13 amino acids. V lost 5 bases to trimming and J lost 5 bases, with 12 bases between them. Assay used: immunoSEQ multiplex PCR; TCRdb lists only in-frame clones, some missing. Of under 300,000 clones listed, about nine tenths were seen once; the top ten hold about 5.9%. Source material: peripheral blood. The receptor was isolated from a man in his 60s with acute or convalescent COVID-19. V usage is TRBV6-6 and J usage is TRBJ2-5; possibly TRBD2 for D (6 bases). The CDR3 reads CASSLGGWETQYF. Written as DNA, the CDR3 is TGTGCCAGCAGTCTGGGGGGATGGGAGACCCAGTACTTC.